One sample yielded the 21 T cell receptor beta chains listed below, sequenced in a study of regulatory T cells in long-lasting Graves disease. Time point meaning: newly diagnosed GD, antithyroid drugs for less than 3 months. Preparation of the TCR library used RNA extracted from PBMCs. CDR3-region Arm-PCR and iRepertoire HTBI primers produced the TCR beta libraries. MiXCR, run by TCRdb on the multiplex PCR reads, gives a single entry per CDR3 protein. The sample yields about 530,000 distinct CDR3 sequences, 15% to 20% seen once. This sample also appeared in a second study, on T cells in Graves' hyperthyroidism and ophthalmopathy.

This specimen was peripheral blood mononuclear cells (PBMCs), taken at new diagnosis, from a patient treated with antithyroid drugs. These receptors were obtained from a woman aged 35-65 years with Graves disease.

The rearrangement uses TRBV6-1 and TRBJ2-1; 7 bases fit TRBD2. The CDR3 consists of 13 residues. With 7 bases clipped from V and 6 bases from J, the junction kept 6 bases outside the gene matches. The germline gives CDR1 MNHNS, CDR2 SASEGT. As DNA, the CDR3 is TGTGCCAGCACTGGGACTAATATCAATGAGCAGTTCTTC. It yields the protein CASTGTNINEQFF.

The V gene is TRBV9, the J gene TRBJ1-1, with 9 bases fitting TRBD1. The junction had 3 bases not matched to a gene; V was cut back by 2 bases and J by 4 bases. The CDR3 runs to 14 residues. The germline V gene has CDR1 SGDLS and CDR2 YYNGEE. CDR3 sequence (DNA): TGTGCCAGCAGCGTCGGACAGGGGACCACTGAAGCTTTCTTT. Amino acid sequence: CASSVGQGTTEAFF.

There are many counts of this clonotype. The chain links TRBV20-1 to TRBJ1-6; D possibly corresponds to TRBD1 (6 bases). The CDR3 is made up of 17 amino acids. Germline V gives CDR1 DFQATT, CDR2 SNEGSKA (reference sequence). Trimming stripped 2 bases from V and 1 base from J, with 15 bases between. Written as DNA, the CDR3 is TGCAGTGCTAGACTTGCGGGGGCGACGTCCTATAATTCACCCCTCCACTTT. Translating gives CSARLAGATSYNSPLHF.

This clonotype has ten or more counts. The chain uses TRBV6-1 and TRBJ1-1, with D possibly TRBD1 on 5 matching bases. The V end was cut by 9 bases, the J end by 0 bases, with 11 bases between. The CDR3 totals 13 residues. CDR1 and CDR2 from the germline V gene are MNHNS and SASEGT. The CDR3 loop reads CARLRQMNTEAFF. As DNA, the CDR3 is TGTGCCAGACTGAGACAGATGAACACTGAAGCTTTCTTT.

This clonotype has at least ten counts. The chain uses TRBV7-8 and TRBJ1-5; TRBD1 agrees at 9 bases. From germline, CDR1 is SGHVS and CDR2 FQNEAQ. The length of the CDR3 is 17 residues. V lost 4 bases to trimming and J lost 0 bases; unmatched junction nucleotides: 7. This CDR3 is CASSWRDRVDSNQPQHF. DNA for the CDR3: TGTGCCAGCAGCTGGAGGGACAGGGTGGATAGCAATCAGCCCCAGCATTTT. Using reference TRBV7-8 and TRBJ1-5 for the parts outside the CDR3, the full variable domain is GAGVSQSPRYKVAKRGQDVALRCDPISGHVSLFWYQQALGQGPEFLTYFQNEAQLDKSGLPSDRFFAERPEGSVSTLKIQRTQQEDSAVYLCASSWRDRVDSNQPQHFGDGTRLSIL.

This clonotype was found many times. The CDR3 sequence is CASIGGFTEAFF. CDR3 DNA sequence: TGTGCCAGCATAGGGGGGTTCACTGAAGCTTTCTTT. This chain links TRBV27 with TRBJ1-1; tentatively, D is TRBD1 (6 bases). CDR1 MNHEY and CDR2 SMNVEV come from the germline V gene (reference sequence). The CDR3 runs 12 residues. V gave up 7 bases and J gave up 4 bases, with 10 bases separating them.

Only a few counts were recorded for this clonotype. This chain links TRBV15 with TRBJ1-1; 9 nucleotides align to TRBD1. V trimming: 9 bases; J trimming: 5 bases; junction bases outside the gene matches: 10. The CDR3 has 14 residues. Germline CDR1 and CDR2: LNHNV and YYDKDF (reference sequence). CDR3 loop: CATHGTGWETEAFF. The CDR3 region has the DNA TGTGCCACTCATGGGACAGGGTGGGAGACTGAAGCTTTCTTT.

The gene calls are TRBV5-1 and TRBJ1-3, with 7 bases identical to TRBD1. J lost 0 bases, V lost 4 bases, and 7 bases had no gene match. The CDR3 length is 16 residues. Per germline, CDR1 SGHRS and CDR2 YFSETQ. As DNA, the CDR3 is TGCGCCAGCAGCCCTGGACAGGTCTACTCTGGAAACACCATATATTTT. Translated: CASSPGQVYSGNTIYF.

This clonotype was detected many times. The chain recombines TRBV5-1 with TRBJ1-5; 8 nucleotides agree with TRBD1. The CDR3 runs 13 residues. After removal of 0 bases from V and 11 bases from J, the junction contained 4 bases not matched to a gene. Germline CDR1 and CDR2: SGHRS and YFSETQ. DNA of the CDR3: TGCGCCAGCAGCTTGGGGACAGGGTGGTCCCAGCATTTT. Its protein is CASSLGTGWSQHF.

This clonotype was seen at least ten times. V usage is TRBV20-1 and J usage is TRBJ1-2, with D possibly TRBD1 on 5 matching bases. This CDR3 region has 14 residues. V was cut by 5 bases and J by 1 base, with 14 bases left in between. Looked up from germline, CDR1 is DFQATT and CDR2 is SNEGSKA (reference sequence). The CDR3 sequence is CSASQWGNNYGYTF. CDR3 sequence (DNA): TGCAGTGCTTCCCAGTGGGGGAATAACTATGGCTACACCTTC.

This clonotype was recorded many times. This chain uses TRBV2 with TRBJ2-3, with D hard to call. CDR1 and CDR2 from the germline V gene are SNHLY and FYNNEI. V was shortened by 10 bases and J by 4 bases, with 24 bases between the two germline ends. The CDR3 has 16 residues. The CDR3, as DNA: TGTGCCATCTCTGCAGACGGGCTTATGTTCCCAGATACGCAGTATTTT. It yields the protein CAISADGLMFPDTQYF.

The V gene is TRBV5-1, the J gene TRBJ1-6; D is possibly TRBD1 (6 bases). CDR3 length: 15 residues. Between the trimmed V and J ends, which lost 2 bases and 7 bases, there was a span of 13 bases. From germline, CDR1 is SGHRS and CDR2 YFSETQ. The CDR3 DNA reads TGCGCCAGCAGCTTACAGGGAGCTGTGAATTCACCCCTCCACTTT. This sequence encodes CASSLQGAVNSPLHF.

This clonotype was counted between two and nine times. The V gene is TRBV28, the J gene TRBJ1-6; unclear D gene. V was pared by 8 bases and J by 0 bases, with 8 bases between. Germline V gene data show CDR1 as MDHEN and CDR2 as SYDVKM. The CDR3 has 14 amino acids. The CDR3 sequence: CASALRSYNSPLHF. The CDR3 DNA sequence: TGTGCCAGCGCCCTACGCTCCTATAATTCACCCCTCCACTTT. The full variable domain, rest sourced from reference TRBV28 and TRBJ1-6, is DVKVTQSSRYLVKRTGEKVFLECVQDMDHENMFWYRQDPGLGLRLIYFSYDVKMKEKGDIPEGYSVSREKKERFSLILESASTNQTSMYLCASALRSYNSPLHFGNGTRLTVT.

The chain couples TRBV19 to TRBJ1-3, with a weak D call TRBD1 (6 bases). The V gene's germline CDR1 is LNHDA and CDR2 SQIVND (reference sequence). With 6 bases removed from V and 4 bases from J, the gap between germline ends came to 16 bases. The length of the CDR3 is 15 residues. CDR3 amino acids: CASSPNRARGNTIYF. In DNA, the CDR3 is TGTGCCAGTAGCCCAAACAGGGCCCGAGGAAACACCATATATTTT.

The chain links TRBV3-1 to TRBJ1-1; tentative D call: TRBD1 (5 bases). The length of the CDR3 is 13 residues. Trimming removed 8 bases at V and 6 bases at J, with 16 bases between. Germline CDR1 and CDR2: LGHDT and YNNKEL (reference sequence). The CDR3 DNA follows: TGTGCCAGCGCTAAGGACATAACGGCTGAAGCTTTCTTT. This translates into CASAKDITAEAFF.

This clonotype was picked up many times. The chain links TRBV5-1 to TRBJ1-1; D is possibly TRBD1 (5 bases). Per the germline V gene, CDR1 is SGHRS and CDR2 is YFSETQ. V gave up 2 bases and J gave up 2 bases, with 13 bases separating them. The CDR3 length is 15 residues. CDR3 DNA sequence: TGCGCCAGCAGCTTTCTACCGGGACGTAACACTGAAGCTTTCTTT. It encodes CASSFLPGRNTEAFF.

The J gene is TRBJ2-7, the V gene TRBV2; D ambiguous. The CDR3 loop spans 11 amino acids. Germline assignment: CDR1 SNHLY and CDR2 FYNNEI. Trimming took 8 bases from V and 0 from J, leaving 5 bases between them. CDR3: CASLSSYEQYF. In nucleotides, the CDR3 is TGTGCCAGCCTCAGCTCCTACGAGCAGTACTTC.

This clonotype has only a few counts. This rearrangement joins TRBV27 to TRBJ2-7; the D is unclear. Trimming pared 2 bases from V and 4 bases from J, leaving 9 bases between. This CDR3 is 13 amino acids long. Germline V gene lookup returns CDR1 MNHEY and CDR2 SMNVEV (reference sequence). The CDR3 coding sequence is TGTGCCAGCAGTTTAGGTCGAAGGTACGAGCAGTACTTC. Translation: CASSLGRRYEQYF.

In this sample, this clonotype turned up many times. The chain combines TRBV2 with TRBJ1-6; 9 positions match TRBD1. The CDR3 extends over 17 amino acids. V lost 2 bases to trimming and J lost 8 bases; unmatched junction nucleotides: 10. Germline lookup yields CDR1 SNHLY and CDR2 FYNNEI. CDR3 nucleotides: TGTGCCAGCAGTGAATGGAGAGGGGACAGGGTAGATTCACCCCTCCACTTT. Amino acid sequence: CASSEWRGDRVDSPLHF.

This clonotype was recorded at least ten times. The gene calls are TRBV29-1 and TRBJ2-1; weak D call: TRBD2 (5 bases). V dropped 7 bases and J dropped 8 bases, with 15 bases sitting between them. Germline CDR1 SQVTM, CDR2 ANQGSEA. This CDR3 is 12 amino acids long. In DNA, the CDR3 is TGCAGCGCCGACCGGGGTTACGATGAGCAGTTCTTC. Its protein product is CSADRGYDEQFF.

This clonotype was seen more than once but under ten times. The chain links TRBV24-1 to TRBJ1-4; D unclear. V lost 5 bases and J lost 0, with 12 bases in between. The germline V gene encodes CDR1 KGHDR and CDR2 SFDVKD. The length of the CDR3 is 16 residues. Here the CDR3 reads CATSVSPWTTNEKLFF. CDR3 in DNA: TGTGCCACCAGTGTCTCGCCCTGGACAACTAATGAAAAACTGTTTTTT.